This T cell receptor beta chain was recorded in a study of T cell repertoires in cytomegalovirus infection. About the research overall: Indications came from public TCR beta signatures; they pointed to CMV infection and to a matching HLA type.

TCRdb fed the reads into MiXCR, producing one record per CDR3 protein. The table lists some 230,000 distinct CDR3 sequences, about 20% of them singletons, with about 20% in the top ten. Study results and caveats: Of the TCR beta families, the public ones yielded a cumulative frequency that identified carriers of CMV plus the relevant HLA. The ex vivo response showed dominance by HLA-C-restricted CMV-specific TCR beta clonotypes.

With 1 base removed from V and 4 bases from J, the gap between germline ends came to 14 bases. Germline V gives CDR1 LNHNV, CDR2 YYDKDF (reference sequence). CDR3 length: 16 amino acids. On this clonotype: Its antigen is still unknown.

The sample was CD8+ T cells from PBMCs. This chain uses TRBV15 with TRBJ1-5; a weak D match, TRBD1 (6 bases). The clonotype was recovered from a human donor in good health (CMV status not recorded). Some clones in this sample may be carry-over from other donors' samples. The DNA for the CDR3 is TGTGCCACCAGCAGAGGACTACAGGGTGGGAATCAGCCCCAGCATTTT. This gives the protein CATSRGLQGGNQPQHF. Filled out from reference TRBV15 and TRBJ1-5, the complete variable domain reads DAMVIQNPRYQVTQFGKPVTLSCSQTLNHNVMYWYQQKSSQAPKLLFHYYDKDFNNEADTPDNFQSRRPNTSFCFLDIRSPGLGDTAMYLCATSRGLQGGNQPQHFGDGTRLSIL.